The entry below gives a single T cell receptor (beta chain) sequence along with its context. Germline CDR1 reads SGHDN; CDR2 reads FVKESK. The CDR3 consists of 15 residues. V dropped 4 bases and J dropped 7 bases, with 14 bases sitting between them. Generated by immunoSEQ multiplex PCR, the TCRdb table keeps only in-frame clones and is missing some. The data show approximately 150,000 clones, around 90% seen once. The data stem from a study of T cell responses to AZD1222 COVID-19 vaccine. The source of this sequence is an adult in good health. Sequenced here: peripheral blood, sampled on day 0 of AZD1222 vaccination. V gene TRBV14 combines with J gene TRBJ1-6; D possibly corresponds to TRBD1 (6 bases). The CDR3: CASSLNRVGNSPLHF. CDR3 sequence (DNA): TGTGCCAGCAGCCTGAACAGGGTCGGGAATTCACCCCTCCACTTT.